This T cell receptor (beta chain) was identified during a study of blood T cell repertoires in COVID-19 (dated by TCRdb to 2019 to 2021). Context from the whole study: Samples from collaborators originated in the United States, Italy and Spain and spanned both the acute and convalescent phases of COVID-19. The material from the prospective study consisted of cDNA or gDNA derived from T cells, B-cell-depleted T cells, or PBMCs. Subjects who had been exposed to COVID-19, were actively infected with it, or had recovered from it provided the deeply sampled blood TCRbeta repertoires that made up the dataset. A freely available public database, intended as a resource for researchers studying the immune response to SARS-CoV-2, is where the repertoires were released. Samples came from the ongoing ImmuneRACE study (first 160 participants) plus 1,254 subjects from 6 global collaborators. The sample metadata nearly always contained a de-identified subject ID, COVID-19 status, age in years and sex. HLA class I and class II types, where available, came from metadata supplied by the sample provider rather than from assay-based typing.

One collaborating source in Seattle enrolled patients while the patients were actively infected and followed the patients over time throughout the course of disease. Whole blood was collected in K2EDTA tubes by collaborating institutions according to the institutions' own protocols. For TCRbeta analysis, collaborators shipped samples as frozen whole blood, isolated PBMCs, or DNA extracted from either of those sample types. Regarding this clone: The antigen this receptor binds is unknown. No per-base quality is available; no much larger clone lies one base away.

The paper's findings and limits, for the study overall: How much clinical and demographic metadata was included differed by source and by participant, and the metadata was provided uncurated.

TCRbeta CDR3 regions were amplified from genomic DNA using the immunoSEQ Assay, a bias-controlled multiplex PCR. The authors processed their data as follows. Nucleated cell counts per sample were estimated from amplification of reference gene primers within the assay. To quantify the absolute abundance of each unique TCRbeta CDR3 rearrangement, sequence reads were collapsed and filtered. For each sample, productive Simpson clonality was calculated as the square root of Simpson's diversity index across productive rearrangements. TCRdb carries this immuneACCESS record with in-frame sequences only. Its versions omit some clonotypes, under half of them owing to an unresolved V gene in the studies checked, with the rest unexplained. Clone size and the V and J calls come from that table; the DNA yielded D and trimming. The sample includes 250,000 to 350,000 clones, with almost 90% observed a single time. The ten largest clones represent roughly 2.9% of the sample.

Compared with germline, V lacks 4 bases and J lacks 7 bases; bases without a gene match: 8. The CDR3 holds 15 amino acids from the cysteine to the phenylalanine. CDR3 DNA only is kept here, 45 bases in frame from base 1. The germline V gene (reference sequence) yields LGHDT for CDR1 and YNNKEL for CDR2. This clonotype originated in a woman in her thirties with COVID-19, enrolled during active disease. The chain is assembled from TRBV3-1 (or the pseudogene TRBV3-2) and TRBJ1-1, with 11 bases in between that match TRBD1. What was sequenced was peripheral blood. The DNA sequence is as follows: TGTGCCAGCAGCCCCCGATGGACAGGGGGCAGTGAAGCTTTCTTT. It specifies CASSPRWTGGSEAFF.